What follows are 30 T cell receptor beta chains derived from one specimen sequenced in a study of cytotoxic CD8 clonotypes in ibrutinib-treated CLL. TCRdb keeps only in-frame clones here, not all; method: immunoSEQ multiplex PCR. The repertoire holds 150,000 or so clones, with approximately 80% as singletons. The sequencing here drew on PBMCs, taken after 12 months of ibrutinib treatment. These receptor sequences come from a human donor with chronic lymphocytic leukemia.

The chain is built from TRBV4-3 and TRBJ2-7; 12 bases agree with TRBD1. The V gene's germline CDR1 is LGHNA and CDR2 YSLEER. J gave up 3 bases and V 1 base, and 10 bases lay outside the gene matches. The CDR3 length is 18 residues. CDR3 bases: TGCGCCAGCAGCCAAGGTACCGTGGGACAGGGGGCCTACTACGAGCAGTACTTC. Its protein product is CASSQGTVGQGAYYEQYF.

The CDR3 region is CASSQREGGWSAVDATNEKLFF. In DNA form, the CDR3 reads TGTGCCAGCTCACAGCGCGAGGGGGGATGGTCGGCCGTTGATGCAACTAATGAAAAACTGTTTTTT. The chain couples TRBV18 to TRBJ1-4; D might be TRBD1 (6 bases). CDR3 size: 22 residues. The germline V gene has CDR1 KGHSH and CDR2 LQKENI. Deletions cut 4 bases from V and 0 bases from J, with 30 bases between.

This chain uses TRBV7-2 with TRBJ2-1; the D gene is possibly TRBD1 (6 bases). The CDR3 sequence is 13 residues long. Germline V lookup: CDR1 SGHTA, CDR2 FQGNSA. V lost 5 bases, J lost 9 bases, and 14 bases lay in between. DNA of the CDR3: TGTGCCAGCAGCATGTCCACAGGGACTGAGCAGTTCTTC. This gives the protein CASSMSTGTEQFF.

This sequence joins TRBV4-3 and TRBJ2-5; D is ambiguous. Germline CDR1 is LGHNA and CDR2 is YSLEER. V lost 1 base and J lost 4, with 7 bases in between. This CDR3 comprises 13 residues. Written as DNA, the CDR3 is TGCGCCAGCAGCCAAGTTATCGGAGAGACCCAGTACTTC. It codes for CASSQVIGETQYF.

V and J are TRBV15 and TRBJ2-7, with 11 positions matching TRBD2. The V and J ends lost 5 bases and 3 bases, in that order; junction bases with no gene match: 6. Germline V gene sequence: CDR1 LNHNV, CDR2 YYDKDF (reference sequence). The CDR3 covers 15 residues. This CDR3 reads CATSGRLAGFYEQYF. The DNA for the CDR3 is TGTGCCACCAGCGGCAGACTAGCGGGATTCTACGAGCAGTACTTC.

The chain is built from TRBV4-1 and TRBJ1-5; D unclear. V shed 5 bases and J shed 3 bases, with 20 bases lying between them. From germline, CDR1 is MGHRA and CDR2 YSYEKL. The CDR3 loop spans 17 amino acids. CDR3 nucleotides: TGCGCCAGCAGCTCCCCGGCCGGTAGGGCCTCCAATCAGCCCCAGCATTTT. Translated: CASSSPAGRASNQPQHF.

The chain links TRBV7-9 to TRBJ2-7, with D hard to call. Trimming pared 5 bases from V and 5 bases from J, leaving 19 bases between. Germline CDR1 is SEHNR and CDR2 is FQNEAQ (reference sequence). CDR3 length: 15 amino acids. CDR3 sequence (DNA): TGTGCCAGCAGCAACCCGGCAGGCGCTCAACACGAGCAGTACTTC. This codes for CASSNPAGAQHEQYF.

This clone appeared a single time. The chain's CDR3 is CASSSPADIQYF. As DNA, the CDR3 is TGTGCCAGCAGCTCTCCGGCAGACATTCAGTACTTC. The V and J genes are TRBV7-9 and TRBJ2-4; D call uncertain. Germline loops: CDR1 SEHNR, CDR2 FQNEAQ (reference sequence). Deletions cut 4 bases from V and 8 bases from J, with 9 bases between. The CDR3 contains 12 residues.

This sequence joins TRBV9 and TRBJ1-5; unclear D gene. This CDR3 has 15 residues. Germline loops: CDR1 SGDLS, CDR2 YYNGEE. Trimming stripped 2 bases from V and 5 bases from J, with 14 bases between. The CDR3 sequence: CASSVGSSRDQPQHF. The DNA for the CDR3 is TGTGCCAGCAGCGTTGGGTCATCGAGGGATCAGCCCCAGCATTTT.

The J gene is TRBJ1-3, the V gene TRBV5-4, with D perhaps matching TRBD1 (5 bases). The V and J ends lost 4 bases and 8 bases respectively, with 16 bases between them. The germline V gene has CDR1 SGHNT and CDR2 YYREEE (reference sequence). The CDR3 totals 14 residues. In DNA, the CDR3 is TGTGCCAGCAGCCCGGATGGGGGGAGGTACACCATATATTTT. Protein product: CASSPDGGRYTIYF.

The chain couples TRBV18 to TRBJ1-1; TRBD1 is a possible D gene (5 bases). This CDR3 is built from 14 residues. The V end was cut by 0 bases, the J end by 5 bases, with 10 bases between. Germline V gene lookup returns CDR1 KGHSH and CDR2 LQKENI. Written as DNA, the CDR3 is TGTGCCAGCTCACCACCTTCCAGGGAGACTGAAGCTTTCTTT. Translated: CASSPPSRETEAFF.

The rearrangement uses TRBV11-3 and TRBJ2-5; D is uncertain. Germline CDR1 is SGHNT and CDR2 is YENEEA. V lost 2 bases and J lost 5, with 9 bases in between. This CDR3 has 13 amino acids. CDR3 sequence reads: CASSLYPTETQYF. CDR3 DNA sequence: TGTGCCAGCAGCTTATACCCGACGGAGACCCAGTACTTC. Variable domain in full (rest from reference TRBV11-3 and TRBJ2-5): EAGVVQSPRYKIIEKKQPVAFWCNPISGHNTLYWYLQNLGQGPELLIRYENEEAVDDSQLPKDRFSAERLKGVDSTLKIQPAELGDSAVYLCASSLYPTETQYFGPGTRLLVL.

This chain connects TRBV28 to TRBJ1-2; 8 bases map to TRBD1. Germline V gene sequence: CDR1 MDHEN, CDR2 SYDVKM. V lost 7 bases and J lost 1; bases outside the gene matches: 14. CDR3 length: 17 residues. CDR3 sequence (DNA): TGTGCCAGCAAAAACCCGGGACAGGATACTTTTAACTATGGCTACACCTTC. Amino acids: CASKNPGQDTFNYGYTF.

This chain links TRBV5-6 with TRBJ2-7; D is perhaps TRBD1 (6 bases). Trimming left V 2 bases short and J 4 bases short, with 16 bases between. Germline V CDR1 and CDR2: SGHDT, YYEEEE. The CDR3 sequence is 15 residues long. The chain's CDR3 is CASSFSHRVFYEQYF. In DNA form, the CDR3 reads TGTGCCAGCAGCTTCTCCCACAGGGTTTTTTACGAGCAGTACTTC.

The chain uses TRBV5-1 and TRBJ2-3; 10 bases match TRBD2. V shed 0 bases and J 1 base; nucleotides not matched to a gene: 5. In germline, CDR1 is SGHRS, CDR2 YFSETQ. The CDR3 contains 17 residues. The CDR3 loop is CASSLVVGTSGTDTQYF. For the CDR3, the DNA is TGCGCCAGCAGCTTGGTTGTGGGGACTAGCGGCACAGATACGCAGTATTTT.

In this sample, this clone turned up once. The genes are TRBV28 and TRBJ2-1; tentatively, D is TRBD2 (6 bases). Trimming took 6 bases from V and 1 from J, leaving 16 bases between them. The CDR3 is 16 amino acids. Germline CDR1 is MDHEN and CDR2 is SYDVKM. The CDR3 DNA sequence: TGTGCCAGCAGCAGGAAACTAGCCCGATCCTACAATGAGCAGTTCTTC. Protein product: CASSRKLARSYNEQFF.

The chain carries TRBV25-1 and TRBJ2-5; a weak D match, TRBD1 (6 bases). The V gene's germline CDR1 is MGHDK and CDR2 SYGVNS. Trimming cost V 8 bases and J 2 bases, with 15 bases left between them. The CDR3 has 14 residues. CDR3 coding DNA: TGTGCCAGCGGGAAGGACAGTCCACAAGAGACCCAGTACTTC. Translating gives CASGKDSPQETQYF.

This chain uses TRBV6-5 with TRBJ1-2, with 7 bases aligning to TRBD1. Germline V gene sequence: CDR1 MNHEY, CDR2 SVGAGI. Trimming at V came to 6 bases and at J to 2 bases, leaving 9 bases not matched to a gene. This CDR3 comprises 15 residues. CDR3 in DNA: TGTGCCAGCAGCCCGCTGGGACAGCCGAACTATGGCTACACCTTC. Its protein is CASSPLGQPNYGYTF.

Here the CDR3 DNA reads TGTGCCGCGGGGTTATTTCACACCGGGGAGCTGTTTTTT. This sequence encodes CAAGLFHTGELFF. The genes are TRBV6-6 and TRBJ2-2; the D gene is possibly TRBD2 (6 bases). V lost 11 bases and J lost 3, with 13 bases in between. The CDR3 has 13 residues. Germline values: CDR1 MNHNY, CDR2 SVGAGI (reference sequence).

The chain couples TRBV18 to TRBJ1-1, with a tentative D call TRBD1 (6 bases). V shed 4 bases and J shed 2 bases, with 8 bases lying between them. Germline CDR1 is KGHSH and CDR2 is LQKENI. This CDR3 contains 13 residues. CDR3 DNA: TGTGCCAGCTCACAGGGGGGAAACACTGAAGCTTTCTTT. Amino acids: CASSQGGNTEAFF.

The genes are TRBV6-1 and TRBJ2-5, with D perhaps matching TRBD2 (5 bases). CDR1 MNHNS and CDR2 SASEGT come from the germline V gene. Trimming shortened V by 6 bases and J by 2 bases, and 13 bases separated the two germline ends. CDR3 length: 14 residues. CDR3 in amino acids: CASRRAGGQETQYF. The CDR3, as DNA: TGTGCCAGCAGGCGGGCAGGCGGGCAAGAGACCCAGTACTTC.

The chain couples TRBV5-1 to TRBJ2-1, with 10 bases identical to TRBD1. Germline trimming cut 2 bases from V and 14 bases from J; bases unmatched to any gene: 10. The germline V gene has CDR1 SGHRS and CDR2 YFSETQ. The length of the CDR3 is 14 residues. The CDR3 region has the DNA TGCGCCAGCAGCTTAGACAGGGGGCAAGTTTTGGAGTTCTTC. Translating gives CASSLDRGQVLEFF.

This sequence joins TRBV14 and TRBJ2-6; no reliable D call. V was shortened by 1 base and J by 0 bases, with 4 bases between the two germline ends. The V gene's germline CDR1 is SGHDN and CDR2 FVKESK. The CDR3 contains 15 residues. CDR3 DNA: TGTGCCAGCAGCCAAGCCGACTCTGGGGCCAACGTCCTGACTTTC. Translating it yields CASSQADSGANVLTF. The whole variable domain, remainder taken from reference TRBV14 and TRBJ2-6, is EAGVTQFPSHSVIEKGQTVTLRCDPISGHDNLYWYRRVMGKEIKFLLHFVKESKQDESGMPNNRFLAERTGGTYSTLKVQPAELEDSGVYFCASSQADSGANVLTFGAGSRLTVL.

This clone came up a few times. The V and J genes are TRBV11-2 and TRBJ1-2; D is ambiguous. Trimming cost V 4 bases and J 8 bases, with 14 bases left between them. The CDR3 runs 13 residues. CDR1 and CDR2 from the germline V gene are SGHAT and FQNNGV. The CDR3 reads CASSSISRLGYTF. As DNA, the CDR3 is TGTGCCAGCAGCTCCATAAGTAGGTTGGGCTACACCTTC.

This chain uses TRBV27 with TRBJ2-7, with TRBD2 matching 9 bases. J gave up 2 bases and V 2 bases, and 1 base lay outside the gene matches. The CDR3 has 14 residues. Germline V gene sequence: CDR1 MNHEY, CDR2 SMNVEV (reference sequence). CDR3: CASSLLAGTYEQYF. CDR3 DNA: TGTGCCAGCAGTTTACTAGCGGGGACCTACGAGCAGTACTTC.

The chain employs TRBV6-6 and TRBJ2-1; the match to TRBD2 covers 11 bases. Germline CDR1 reads MNHNY; CDR2 reads SVGAGI (reference sequence). The CDR3 has 14 residues. V lost 7 bases to trimming and J lost 1 base; unmatched junction nucleotides: 0. This chain's CDR3 is CASIAGGSYNEQFF. The CDR3, as DNA: TGTGCCAGCATAGCGGGAGGGTCCTACAATGAGCAGTTCTTC.

The chain has TRBV2 and TRBJ1-1; D ambiguous. This CDR3 is 11 amino acids long. V was shortened by 10 bases and J by 6 bases, with 12 bases between the two germline ends. CDR1 SNHLY and CDR2 FYNNEI come from the germline V gene. The CDR3 is CAILRRPEAFF. The DNA of the CDR3 is TGTGCCATTTTACGGAGGCCTGAAGCTTTCTTT.

The V and J genes are TRBV4-1 and TRBJ1-1; no clear D. Trimming took off 1 base at V and 0 bases at J, with 9 bases between the two ends. Germline CDR1 and CDR2: MGHRA and YSYEKL. The CDR3 loop spans 15 amino acids. The CDR3 DNA is TGCGCCAGCAGCCAAGGCCCAACAGTGAACACTGAAGCTTTCTTT. Residues: CASSQGPTVNTEAFF.

This clone was counted only a few times. The chain joins TRBV29-1 to TRBJ1-5, with 10 positions matching TRBD1. Germline V gives CDR1 SQVTM, CDR2 ANQGSEA. J gave up 3 bases and V 7 bases, and 6 bases lay outside the gene matches. The CDR3 is made up of 14 amino acids. This CDR3 is CSARGTGANQPQHF. CDR3 sequence (DNA): TGCAGCGCCCGGGGGACAGGGGCCAATCAGCCCCAGCATTTT.

The rearrangement joins TRBV7-9 to TRBJ2-3, with unresolved D. This CDR3 contains 14 residues. Trimming took 2 bases from V and 3 from J, leaving 9 bases between them. CDR1 and CDR2 (germline): SEHNR, FQNEAQ (reference sequence). In DNA form, the CDR3 reads TGTGCCAGCAGCTTACTGGGTACAACAGATACGCAGTATTTT. Amino acid sequence: CASSLLGTTDTQYF.